Listed below are T cell receptor beta chains from one sample, sequenced in a study of blood T cell repertoires in COVID-19. TCRdb's copy holds only in-frame clones and misses some; the assay was immunoSEQ multiplex PCR. Here the sample spans 110,000 to 150,000 clones, 70% to 90% being singletons. The sequencing sample was made of peripheral blood. Receptors were obtained from a woman aged 45-60 years with acute or convalescent COVID-19. The CDR3 runs from the conserved cysteine through the conserved F or W. A D gene is named only where the DNA matches it firmly. The listing skips clone size in some rows; elsewhere it reads once, few, many or a size class.

CDR3 protein: CASSLDRGDAFF; CDR3 DNA: TGTGCCAGCAGCTTAGACAGGGGTGACGCTTTCTTT; D gene: NA; J gene: TRBJ1-1; V gene: TRBV11-2; clone size: NA
CDR3 protein: CSATSGVVDEKLFF; CDR3 DNA: TGCAGCGCGACCTCGGGGGTGGTCGATGAAAAACTGTTTTTT; D gene: NA; J gene: TRBJ1-4; V gene: TRBV29-1; clone size: NA
CDR3 protein: CAIGTGDTEAFF; CDR3 DNA: TGTGCCATCGGGACAGGGGATACTGAAGCTTTCTTT; D gene: TRBD1; J gene: TRBJ1-1; V gene: TRBV10-3; clone size: NA
CDR3 protein: CASSAGGTTTGELFF; CDR3 DNA: TGCGCCAGCAGCGCCGGAGGGACTACCACCGGGGAGCTGTTTTTT; D gene: TRBD2; J gene: TRBJ2-2; V gene: TRBV5-1; clone size: NA
CDR3 protein: CASSVPTGARQPQHF; CDR3 DNA: TGTGCCAGCAGTGTGCCTACAGGGGCAAGGCAGCCCCAGCATTTT; D gene: TRBD1; J gene: TRBJ1-5; V gene: TRBV28; clone size: NA
CDR3 protein: CASSGGNVNQPQHF; CDR3 DNA: TGTGCCAGCAGCGGGGGGAATGTCAATCAGCCCCAGCATTTT; D gene: NA; J gene: TRBJ1-5; V gene: TRBV7-2; clone size: NA
CDR3 protein: CASSEAEQNYGYTF; CDR3 DNA: TGTGCCAGCAGTGAAGCTGAACAGAACTATGGCTACACCTTC; D gene: NA; J gene: TRBJ1-2; V gene: TRBV2; clone size: NA
CDR3 protein: CASSLSVSGRDTQYF; CDR3 DNA: TGTGCCAGCAGTTTATCCGTAAGCGGGCGGGATACGCAGTATTTT; D gene: NA; J gene: TRBJ2-3; V gene: TRBV28; clone size: NA
CDR3 protein: CASSQDGQGLSGYTF; CDR3 DNA: TGTGCCAGCAGCCAAGATGGACAGGGTCTATCCGGCTACACCTTC; D gene: TRBD1; J gene: TRBJ1-2; V gene: TRBV3-1/TRBV3-2; clone size: NA
CDR3 protein: CASSSLQGYPRGTQYF; CDR3 DNA: TGTGCCAGCAGCTCTTTGCAGGGTTATCCTAGAGGGACCCAGTACTTC; D gene: NA; J gene: TRBJ2-5; V gene: TRBV7-9; clone size: few
CDR3 protein: CSAQIAGLAKNIQYF; CDR3 DNA: TGCAGCGCCCAAATAGCGGGTCTCGCCAAAAACATTCAGTACTTC; D gene: TRBD2; J gene: TRBJ2-4; V gene: TRBV29-1; clone size: few
CDR3 protein: CASSQTGTNEKLFF; CDR3 DNA: TGTGCCAGCAGCCAAACCGGGACAAATGAAAAACTGTTTTTT; D gene: NA; J gene: TRBJ1-4; V gene: TRBV4-2; clone size: NA
CDR3 protein: CASSPPGRYGEQFF; CDR3 DNA: TGTGCCAGCAGTCCACCCGGGAGGTATGGTGAGCAGTTCTTC; D gene: TRBD2; J gene: TRBJ2-1; V gene: TRBV27; clone size: few
CDR3 protein: CASSTQQGTEAFF; CDR3 DNA: TGTGCCAGCAGTACCCAACAGGGGACAGAAGCTTTCTTT; D gene: TRBD1; J gene: TRBJ1-1; V gene: TRBV6-5; clone size: NA
CDR3 protein: CASSTDREKLFF; CDR3 DNA: TGTGCCAGCAGCACTGACAGAGAAAAACTGTTTTTT; D gene: NA; J gene: TRBJ1-4; V gene: TRBV6-2/TRBV6-3; clone size: NA
CDR3 protein: CASSDFQGFGNEQFF; CDR3 DNA: TGTGCCAGCAGCGACTTCCAGGGTTTCGGAAATGAGCAGTTCTTC; D gene: NA; J gene: TRBJ2-1; V gene: TRBV9; clone size: once
CDR3 protein: CASSVSADTQYF; CDR3 DNA: TGTGCCAGCAGCGTATCAGCAGATACGCAGTATTTT; D gene: NA; J gene: TRBJ2-3; V gene: TRBV9; clone size: few
CDR3 protein: CASSLTGSPLHF; CDR3 DNA: TGTGCCAGCAGTTTGACAGGGTCACCCCTCCACTTT; D gene: TRBD1; J gene: TRBJ1-6; V gene: TRBV27; clone size: NA
CDR3 protein: CASSERRDSQFNSPLHF; CDR3 DNA: TGTGCCAGCAGCGAACGTCGGGACAGCCAATTTAATTCACCCCTCCACTTT; D gene: TRBD1; J gene: TRBJ1-6; V gene: TRBV11-2; clone size: NA
CDR3 protein: CASSSTGLGYTF; CDR3 DNA: TGTGCCAGCAGTAGCACAGGGCTTGGCTACACCTTC; D gene: NA; J gene: TRBJ1-2; V gene: TRBV28; clone size: NA
CDR3 protein: CASGADRGRKAFF; CDR3 DNA: TGTGCCAGCGGAGCAGACAGGGGGCGTAAAGCTTTCTTT; D gene: TRBD1; J gene: TRBJ1-1; V gene: TRBV2; clone size: NA
CDR3 protein: CASSQVGTTEAFF; CDR3 DNA: TGTGCCAGCAGCCAAGTTGGTACAACTGAAGCTTTCTTT; D gene: NA; J gene: TRBJ1-1; V gene: TRBV3-1/TRBV3-2; clone size: once
CDR3 protein: CASSYSLGQSYGYTF; CDR3 DNA: TGTGCCAGCAGTTATAGTTTGGGGCAGAGCTATGGCTACACCTTC; D gene: NA; J gene: TRBJ1-2; V gene: TRBV6-5; clone size: NA
CDR3 protein: CASSPTAEKLFF; CDR3 DNA: TGTGCCAGCAGCCCGACAGCTGAAAAACTGTTTTTT; D gene: NA; J gene: TRBJ1-4; V gene: TRBV3-1/TRBV3-2; clone size: few
CDR3 protein: CASTTYLNYEQYF; CDR3 DNA: TGTGCCAGCACCACTTACCTCAACTACGAGCAGTACTTC; D gene: NA; J gene: TRBJ2-7; V gene: TRBV7-2; clone size: few
CDR3 protein: CSEDSGGVSYNEQFF; CDR3 DNA: TGCAGCGAAGATAGCGGGGGGGTCTCCTACAATGAGCAGTTCTTC; D gene: TRBD2; J gene: TRBJ2-1; V gene: TRBV29-1; clone size: NA
CDR3 protein: CASSQEERGLREQFF; CDR3 DNA: TGCGCCAGCAGCCAAGAAGAGCGGGGTTTGAGAGAGCAGTTCTTC; D gene: TRBD2; J gene: TRBJ2-1; V gene: TRBV4-1; clone size: NA
CDR3 protein: CASSSTDSYGYTF; CDR3 DNA: TGTGCCAGCAGTTCAACAGACAGTTATGGCTACACCTTC; D gene: NA; J gene: TRBJ1-2; V gene: TRBV6-5; clone size: NA
CDR3 protein: CASSPPWQGSADTQYF; CDR3 DNA: TGTGCCAGCTCACCACCCTGGCAGGGGTCGGCAGATACGCAGTATTTT; D gene: NA; J gene: TRBJ2-3; V gene: TRBV18; clone size: NA
CDR3 protein: CASSLGTDHQPQHF; CDR3 DNA: TGTGCCAGCAGCTTAGGGACAGACCATCAGCCCCAGCATTTT; D gene: NA; J gene: TRBJ1-5; V gene: TRBV7-8; clone size: few
CDR3 protein: CASKDRENQPQHF; CDR3 DNA: TGTGCCAGTAAGGACAGGGAGAATCAGCCCCAGCATTTT; D gene: TRBD1; J gene: TRBJ1-5; V gene: TRBV19; clone size: NA
CDR3 protein: CASSPGGSYNSPLHF; CDR3 DNA: TGTGCCAGCAGCCCGGGGGGCTCCTATAATTCACCCCTCCACTTT; D gene: NA; J gene: TRBJ1-6; V gene: TRBV11-2; clone size: NA
CDR3 protein: CASSLSSYTGGRGYTF; CDR3 DNA: TGTGCCAGCAGTTTATCGAGCTATACGGGGGGCCGTGGCTACACCTTC; D gene: NA; J gene: TRBJ1-2; V gene: TRBV28; clone size: NA
CDR3 protein: CASSPQAGVKYEQYF; CDR3 DNA: TGCGCCAGCAGCCCCCAAGCGGGGGTAAAGTACGAGCAGTACTTC; D gene: TRBD2; J gene: TRBJ2-7; V gene: TRBV5-1; clone size: NA
CDR3 protein: CASSIEVGNTEAFF; CDR3 DNA: TGTGCCAGTAGTATAGAGGTCGGGAACACTGAAGCTTTCTTT; D gene: NA; J gene: TRBJ1-1; V gene: TRBV19; clone size: NA
CDR3 protein: CASSSRTAGNTIYF; CDR3 DNA: TGTGCCAGCAGTTCGCGGACAGCCGGAAACACCATATATTTT; D gene: NA; J gene: TRBJ1-3; V gene: TRBV6-2/TRBV6-3; clone size: once
CDR3 protein: CASSPAGGNPYGYTF; CDR3 DNA: TGTGCCAGCAGCCCCGCGGGGGGTAATCCCTATGGCTACACCTTC; D gene: NA; J gene: TRBJ1-2; V gene: TRBV7-3; clone size: NA
CDR3 protein: CASSRLSGEGYQPQHF; CDR3 DNA: TGCGCCAGTTCAAGATTATCAGGGGAAGGGTATCAGCCCCAGCATTTT; D gene: NA; J gene: TRBJ1-5; V gene: TRBV10-2; clone size: NA
CDR3 protein: CASSEGTGTGQPQHF; CDR3 DNA: TGTGCCAGCAGTGAGGGGACAGGGACGGGGCAGCCCCAGCATTTT; D gene: TRBD1; J gene: TRBJ1-5; V gene: TRBV6-1; clone size: NA
CDR3 protein: CASSYGTEGEKLFF; CDR3 DNA: TGCGCCAGCAGCTACGGGACGGAGGGCGAAAAACTGTTTTTT; D gene: NA; J gene: TRBJ1-4; V gene: TRBV5-1; clone size: NA
CDR3 protein: CASGWSPGTGAKNIQYF; CDR3 DNA: TGTGCCAGCGGGTGGAGCCCCGGGACAGGGGCCAAAAACATTCAGTACTTC; D gene: TRBD1; J gene: TRBJ2-4; V gene: TRBV28; clone size: NA
CDR3 protein: CASSTGNQPQHF; CDR3 DNA: TGTGCCAGCTCTACCGGGAATCAGCCCCAGCATTTT; D gene: NA; J gene: TRBJ1-5; V gene: TRBV18; clone size: NA
CDR3 protein: CASSSSVGQVVNEKLFF; CDR3 DNA: TGCGCCAGCAGCTCAAGCGTGGGGCAGGTCGTAAATGAAAAACTGTTTTTT; D gene: NA; J gene: TRBJ1-4; V gene: TRBV5-1; clone size: NA
CDR3 protein: CAWSRGDSSYNEQFF; CDR3 DNA: TGTGCCTGGAGTCGGGGGGATAGCTCCTACAATGAGCAGTTCTTC; D gene: TRBD2; J gene: TRBJ2-1; V gene: TRBV30; clone size: few
CDR3 protein: CASSSLGPGLAGGGEQFF; CDR3 DNA: TGTGCCAGCAGCTCCCTTGGGCCAGGACTAGCGGGGGGTGGTGAGCAGTTCTTC; D gene: TRBD2; J gene: TRBJ2-1; V gene: TRBV7-2; clone size: few
CDR3 protein: CASSFSTPGTLTYNEQFF; CDR3 DNA: TGTGCCAGCAGTTTTTCGACACCCGGGACACTCACCTACAATGAGCAGTTCTTC; D gene: NA; J gene: TRBJ2-1; V gene: TRBV27; clone size: NA
CDR3 protein: CASSWGQAQGNTGELFF; CDR3 DNA: TGTGCCAGCAGTTGGGGGCAGGCGCAGGGTAACACCGGGGAGCTGTTTTTT; D gene: NA; J gene: TRBJ2-2; V gene: TRBV27; clone size: NA
CDR3 protein: CASSSTGQENTEAFF; CDR3 DNA: TGTGCCAGCAGCTCAACTGGGCAAGAGAACACTGAAGCTTTCTTT; D gene: NA; J gene: TRBJ1-1; V gene: TRBV7-3; clone size: NA
CDR3 protein: CASSLLSDRYTGELFF; CDR3 DNA: TGTGCCAGCAGTTTATTGAGCGACCGTTACACCGGGGAGCTGTTTTTT; D gene: NA; J gene: TRBJ2-2; V gene: TRBV28; clone size: NA
CDR3 protein: CASSPYSGGLTDTQYF; CDR3 DNA: TGCGCCAGCAGCCCGTATAGCGGGGGTTTAACAGATACGCAGTATTTT; D gene: TRBD2; J gene: TRBJ2-3; V gene: TRBV5-1; clone size: NA
CDR3 protein: CASSPGQSYNEQFF; CDR3 DNA: TGTGCCAGCAGCCCGGGACAGTCCTACAATGAGCAGTTCTTC; D gene: TRBD1; J gene: TRBJ2-1; V gene: TRBV7-2; clone size: once
CDR3 protein: CASSLEPGQVINEQYF; CDR3 DNA: TGTGCCAGCAGCTTGGAGCCGGGACAGGTTATAAACGAGCAGTACTTC; D gene: TRBD1; J gene: TRBJ2-7; V gene: TRBV5-5; clone size: NA
CDR3 protein: CASSMGTSGALYEQYF; CDR3 DNA: TGTGCCAGCAGTATGGGGACTAGCGGGGCTTTATACGAGCAGTACTTC; D gene: TRBD2; J gene: TRBJ2-7; V gene: TRBV28; clone size: NA
CDR3 protein: CASSLADTLSQHF; CDR3 DNA: TGTGCCAGCAGCTTAGCGGACACCTTATCCCAGCATTTT; D gene: NA; J gene: TRBJ1-5; V gene: TRBV7-2; clone size: NA
CDR3 protein: CASSTGQANTEAFF; CDR3 DNA: TGTGCCAGCAGCACCGGACAGGCGAACACTGAAGCTTTCTTT; D gene: TRBD1; J gene: TRBJ1-1; V gene: TRBV2; clone size: NA
CDR3 protein: CASSRFGPDRAGANVLTF; CDR3 DNA: TGTGCCAGCAGTCGCTTCGGGCCGGACAGGGCGGGAGCCAACGTCCTGACTTTC; D gene: TRBD1; J gene: TRBJ2-6; V gene: TRBV6-6; clone size: NA
CDR3 protein: CSVHRQGVNTEAFF; CDR3 DNA: TGCAGCGTCCACAGACAGGGGGTGAACACTGAAGCTTTCTTT; D gene: TRBD1; J gene: TRBJ1-1; V gene: TRBV29-1; clone size: NA
CDR3 protein: CASSLESGATEAFF; CDR3 DNA: TGCGCCAGCAGCTTGGAATCTGGGGCGACTGAAGCTTTCTTT; D gene: NA; J gene: TRBJ1-1; V gene: TRBV5-1; clone size: NA
CDR3 protein: CASSEYSGGSYNEQFF; CDR3 DNA: TGTGCCAGCAGTGAATACAGCGGGGGATCCTACAATGAGCAGTTCTTC; D gene: TRBD2; J gene: TRBJ2-1; V gene: TRBV25-1; clone size: NA
CDR3 protein: CASRSEAGGVNEQFF; CDR3 DNA: TGCGCCAGCAGATCGGAAGCGGGGGGCGTCAATGAGCAGTTCTTC; D gene: TRBD2; J gene: TRBJ2-1; V gene: TRBV5-1; clone size: NA